This TCR beta chain came from a study of blood T cell repertoires in COVID-19. The overall study: The cDNA or gDNA used as material had been derived from T cells, B-cell-depleted T cells, or PBMCs.

The V gene's germline CDR1 is WNHNN and CDR2 SYGVQD (reference sequence). The CDR3 length is 17 residues. V lost 0 bases and J 6 bases, leaving 17 bases between the germline ends. In the authors' workflow: Reference gene primer amplification in the assay estimated nucleated cell counts. Method: immunoSEQ multiplex PCR; TCRdb's copy keeps in-frame clones and lacks some. That table furnishes V, J and clone size, whereas the DNA furnished D and trimming. The sample comprises roughly 140,000 clones, around 79% of which are singletons, and under 10% rests with the top ten. The chain is built from TRBV10-1 and TRBJ2-2, with D perhaps TRBD2 (6 bases). The TCR was taken from a man aged 45-65 years with active or convalescent COVID-19. Sequenced sample: peripheral blood. CDR3 region: CASSESVLGGRPGELFF. CDR3 nucleotides: TGCGCCAGCAGTGAGTCGGTCTTAGGAGGGAGGCCCGGGGAGCTGTTTTTT.